The source of this TCR beta chain is a study of T-cell reconstitution after alpha-beta-depleted transplantation in children. Whole-study results and caveats: Diversity and T-cell counts at one year after transplant derived mostly from new T cells. At day 60, the high TCRbeta diversity found in some patients originated from recipient T cells and thymic progenitors that had survived. Reported findings indicate that, about two months after transplant, alpha-beta T cells came from several hundred expanded clones, which were derived from non-depleted graft cells.

This clonotype was detected many times. Antigen specificity is unknown. Trimming took off 6 bases at V and 0 bases at J, with 9 bases between the two ends. This CDR3 has 13 amino acids. Looked up from germline, CDR1 is SGHTA and CDR2 is FQGTGA. Using unique molecular identifiers, the investigators prepared the TCRbeta library. TCRdb recomputed calls from the PCR reads with MiXCR, one row per CDR3 protein. Here the sample spans fewer than 1 million distinct CDR3 sequences, around 15% being singletons. This rearrangement joins TRBV7-3 to TRBJ2-7; either TRBD1 or TRBD2 may supply D (5 bases each). The receptor was derived from a male patient aged 10 to 17 who had a stem cell transplant for acute lymphoblastic leukemia, so the T cells may come from the graft donor. Material: PBMCs, mostly from graft donor cells, obtained 360 days after TCRalphabeta/CD19-depleted stem cell transplant. The CDR3, as DNA: TGTGCCAGCAGTTCCGGGGCCTCCTACGAGCAGTACTTC. It specifies CASSSGASYEQYF. Based on the CDR3 plus reference TRBV7-3 and TRBJ2-7, the full variable domain is GAGVSQTPSNKVTEKGKYVELRCDPISGHTALYWYRQSLGQGPEFLIYFQGTGAADDSGLPNDRFFAVRPEGSVSTLKIQRTERGDSAVYLCASSSGASYEQYFGPGTRLTVT.